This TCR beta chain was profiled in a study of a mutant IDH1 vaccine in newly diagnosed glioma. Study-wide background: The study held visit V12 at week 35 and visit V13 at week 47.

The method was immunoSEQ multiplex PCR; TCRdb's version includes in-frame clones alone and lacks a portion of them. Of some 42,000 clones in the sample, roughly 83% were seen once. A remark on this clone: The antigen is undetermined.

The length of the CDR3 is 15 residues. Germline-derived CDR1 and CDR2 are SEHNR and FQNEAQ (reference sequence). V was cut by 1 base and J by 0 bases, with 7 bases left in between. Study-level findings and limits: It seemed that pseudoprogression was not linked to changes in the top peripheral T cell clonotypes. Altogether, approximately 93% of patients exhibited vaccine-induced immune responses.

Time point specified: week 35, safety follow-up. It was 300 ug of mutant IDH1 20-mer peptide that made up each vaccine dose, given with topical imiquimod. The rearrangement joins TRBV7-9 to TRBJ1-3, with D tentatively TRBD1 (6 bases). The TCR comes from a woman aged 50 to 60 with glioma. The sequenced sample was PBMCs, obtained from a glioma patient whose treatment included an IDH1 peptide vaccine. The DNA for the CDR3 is TGTGCCAGCAGCTTAGTGGACAGCTCTGGAAACACCATATATTTT. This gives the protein CASSLVDSSGNTIYF.